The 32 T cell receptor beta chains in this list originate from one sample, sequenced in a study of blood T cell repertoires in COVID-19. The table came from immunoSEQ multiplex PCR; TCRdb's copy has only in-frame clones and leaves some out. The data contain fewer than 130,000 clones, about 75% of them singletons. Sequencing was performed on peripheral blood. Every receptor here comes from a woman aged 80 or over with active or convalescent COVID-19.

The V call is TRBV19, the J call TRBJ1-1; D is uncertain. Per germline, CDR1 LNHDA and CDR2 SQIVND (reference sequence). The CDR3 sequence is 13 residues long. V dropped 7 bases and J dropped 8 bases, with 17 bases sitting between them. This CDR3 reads CASNLGRGREAFF. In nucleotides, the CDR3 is TGTGCCAGTAATCTGGGTCGAGGGCGAGAAGCTTTCTTT.

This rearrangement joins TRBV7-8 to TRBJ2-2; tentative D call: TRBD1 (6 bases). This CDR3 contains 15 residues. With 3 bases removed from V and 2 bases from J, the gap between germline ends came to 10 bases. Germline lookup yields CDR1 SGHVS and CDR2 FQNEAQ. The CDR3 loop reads CASSFLGGNTGELFF. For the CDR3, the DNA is TGTGCCAGCAGCTTTTTAGGGGGAAACACCGGGGAGCTGTTTTTT.

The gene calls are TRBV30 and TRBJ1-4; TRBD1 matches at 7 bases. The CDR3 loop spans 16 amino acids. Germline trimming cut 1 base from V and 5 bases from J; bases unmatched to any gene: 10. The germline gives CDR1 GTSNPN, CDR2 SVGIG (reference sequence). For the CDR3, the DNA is TGTGCCTGGAGTGGGGGCTCGGGACAGATCAATGAAAAACTGTTTTTT. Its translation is CAWSGGSGQINEKLFF.

The DNA for the CDR3 is TGTGCCAGCAGCTTGGGGCAAACTGGCGGCGGGGAGCTGTTTTTT. Its protein is CASSLGQTGGGELFF. The chain is built from TRBV7-9 and TRBJ2-2, with D perhaps TRBD1 (5 bases). Per germline, CDR1 SEHNR and CDR2 FQNEAQ (reference sequence). The CDR3 has 15 residues. Between the trimmed V and J ends, which lost 3 bases and 7 bases, there was a span of 15 bases. Full variable domain (remainder filled in from reference TRBV7-9 and TRBJ2-2): DTGVSQNPRHKITKRGQNVTFRCDPISEHNRLYWYRQTLGQGPEFLTYFQNEAQLEKSRLLSDRFSAERPKGSFSTLEIQRTEQGDSAMYLCASSLGQTGGGELFFGEGSRLTVL.

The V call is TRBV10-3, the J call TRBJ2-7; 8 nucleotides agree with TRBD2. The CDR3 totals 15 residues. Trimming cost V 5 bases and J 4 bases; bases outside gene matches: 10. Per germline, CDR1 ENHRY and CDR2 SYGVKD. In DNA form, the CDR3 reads TGTGCCATCAGTAACTCTTTTAGCGGGACGTACGAGCAGTACTTC. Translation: CAISNSFSGTYEQYF.

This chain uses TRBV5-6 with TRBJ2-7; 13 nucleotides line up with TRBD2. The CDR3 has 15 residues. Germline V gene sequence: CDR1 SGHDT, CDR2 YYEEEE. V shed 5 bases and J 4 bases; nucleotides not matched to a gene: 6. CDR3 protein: CASSLPGLAGYEQYF. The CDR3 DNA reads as TGTGCCAGCAGTTTACCGGGACTAGCGGGGTACGAGCAGTACTTC.

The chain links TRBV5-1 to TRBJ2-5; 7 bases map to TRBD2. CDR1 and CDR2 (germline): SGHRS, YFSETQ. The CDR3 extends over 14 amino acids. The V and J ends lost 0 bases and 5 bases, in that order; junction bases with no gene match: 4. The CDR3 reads CASSLEAAGETQYF. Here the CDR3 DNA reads TGCGCCAGCAGCTTGGAGGCAGCGGGGGAGACCCAGTACTTC.

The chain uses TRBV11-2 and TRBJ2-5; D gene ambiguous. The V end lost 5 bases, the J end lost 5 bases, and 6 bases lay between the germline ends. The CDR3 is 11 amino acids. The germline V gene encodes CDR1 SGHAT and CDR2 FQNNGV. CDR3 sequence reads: CASSAVETQYF. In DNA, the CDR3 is TGTGCCAGCAGCGCGGTCGAGACCCAGTACTTC. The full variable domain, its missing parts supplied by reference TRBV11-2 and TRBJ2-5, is EAGVAQSPRYKIIEKRQSVAFWCNPISGHATLYWYQQILGQGPKLLIQFQNNGVVDDSQLPKDRFSAERLKGVDSTLKIQPAKLEDSAVYLCASSAVETQYFGPGTRLLVL.

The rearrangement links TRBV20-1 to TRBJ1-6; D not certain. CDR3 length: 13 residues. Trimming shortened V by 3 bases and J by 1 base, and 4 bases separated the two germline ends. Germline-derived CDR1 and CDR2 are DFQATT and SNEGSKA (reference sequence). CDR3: CSASSSYNSPLHF. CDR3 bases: TGCAGTGCTAGTTCTTCCTATAATTCACCCCTCCACTTT.

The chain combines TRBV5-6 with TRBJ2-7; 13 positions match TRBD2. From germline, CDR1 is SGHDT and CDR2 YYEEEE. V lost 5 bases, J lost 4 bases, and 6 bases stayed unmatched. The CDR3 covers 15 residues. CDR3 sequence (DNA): TGTGCCAGCAGGCATACTAGCGGGAGGGGTTACGAGCAGTACTTC. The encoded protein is CASRHTSGRGYEQYF.

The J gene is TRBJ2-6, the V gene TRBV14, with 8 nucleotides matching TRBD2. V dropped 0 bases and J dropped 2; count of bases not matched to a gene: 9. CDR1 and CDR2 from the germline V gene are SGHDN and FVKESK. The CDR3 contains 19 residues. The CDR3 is CASSQEIRGGKPGANVLTF. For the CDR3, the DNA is TGTGCCAGCAGCCAAGAAATTCGGGGGGGAAAACCTGGGGCCAACGTCCTGACTTTC.

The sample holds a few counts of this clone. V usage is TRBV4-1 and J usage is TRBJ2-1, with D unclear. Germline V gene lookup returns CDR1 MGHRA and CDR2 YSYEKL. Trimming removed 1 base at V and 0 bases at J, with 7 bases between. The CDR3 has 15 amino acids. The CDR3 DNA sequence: TGCGCCAGCAGCCAAGGTGTAATCTCCTACAATGAGCAGTTCTTC. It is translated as CASSQGVISYNEQFF.

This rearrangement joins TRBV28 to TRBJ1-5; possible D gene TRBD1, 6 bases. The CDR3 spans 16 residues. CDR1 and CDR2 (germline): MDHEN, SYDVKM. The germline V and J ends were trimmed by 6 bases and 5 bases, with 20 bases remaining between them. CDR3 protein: CASRGRGRGTYQPQHF. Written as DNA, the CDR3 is TGTGCCAGCAGGGGACGAGGGAGAGGGACATATCAGCCCCAGCATTTT.

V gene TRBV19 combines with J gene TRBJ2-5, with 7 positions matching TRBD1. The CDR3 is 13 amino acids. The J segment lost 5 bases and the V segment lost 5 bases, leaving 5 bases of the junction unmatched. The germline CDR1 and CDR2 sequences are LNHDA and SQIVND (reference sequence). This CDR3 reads CASSSGQAETQYF. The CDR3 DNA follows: TGTGCCAGTAGTTCCGGACAGGCCGAGACCCAGTACTTC.

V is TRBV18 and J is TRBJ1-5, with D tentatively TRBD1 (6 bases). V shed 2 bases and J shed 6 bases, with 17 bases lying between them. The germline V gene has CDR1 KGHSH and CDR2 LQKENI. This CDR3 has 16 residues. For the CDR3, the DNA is TGTGCCAGCTCACCATTTATCCGTGGCAGGGGTCAGCCCCAGCATTTT. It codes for CASSPFIRGRGQPQHF. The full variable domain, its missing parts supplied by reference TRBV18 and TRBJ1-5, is NAGVMQNPRHLVRRRGQEARLRCSPMKGHSHVYWYRQLPEEGLKFMVYLQKENIIDESGMPKERFSAEFPKEGPSILRIQQVVRGDSAAYFCASSPFIRGRGQPQHFGDGTRLSIL.

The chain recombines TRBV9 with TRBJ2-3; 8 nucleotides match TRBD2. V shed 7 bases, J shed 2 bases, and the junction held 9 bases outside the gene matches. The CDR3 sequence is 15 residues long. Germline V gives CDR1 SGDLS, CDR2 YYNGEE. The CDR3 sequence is CASSGGSGVTDTQYF. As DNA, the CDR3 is TGTGCCAGCTCCGGGGGTAGCGGGGTCACAGATACGCAGTATTTT.

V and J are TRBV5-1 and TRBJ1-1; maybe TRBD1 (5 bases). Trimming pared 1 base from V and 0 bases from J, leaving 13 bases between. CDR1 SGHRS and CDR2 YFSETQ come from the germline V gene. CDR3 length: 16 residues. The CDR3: CASSLTGTKMNTEAFF. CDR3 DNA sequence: TGCGCCAGCAGCTTGACAGGCACAAAAATGAACACTGAAGCTTTCTTT.

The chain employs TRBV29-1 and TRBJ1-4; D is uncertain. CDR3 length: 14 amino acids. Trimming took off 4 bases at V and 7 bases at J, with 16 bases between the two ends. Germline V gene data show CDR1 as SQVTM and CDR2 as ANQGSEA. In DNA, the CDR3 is TGCAGCGTTGGGAACGCGGGCGCGGGTGAAAAACTGTTTTTT. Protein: CSVGNAGAGEKLFF.

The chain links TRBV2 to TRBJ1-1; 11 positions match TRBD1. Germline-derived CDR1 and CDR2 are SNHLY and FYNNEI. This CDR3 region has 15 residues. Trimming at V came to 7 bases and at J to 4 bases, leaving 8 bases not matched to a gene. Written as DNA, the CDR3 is TGTGCCAGCATTCCGGGACAGGGGGTTTCCACTGAAGCTTTCTTT. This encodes CASIPGQGVSTEAFF.

The CDR3 region is CASSFRDRAAYEQYF. CDR3 nucleotide sequence: TGTGCCAGCAGCTTTCGGGACAGGGCTGCCTACGAGCAGTACTTC. The V call is TRBV7-8, the J call TRBJ2-7, with TRBD1 matching over 9 bases. The CDR3 has 15 amino acids. Germline CDR1 and CDR2: SGHVS and FQNEAQ. J was trimmed by 2 bases and V by 3 bases; bases with no gene match: 5. Full variable domain (outside the CDR3, taken from reference TRBV7-8 and TRBJ2-7): GAGVSQSPRYKVAKRGQDVALRCDPISGHVSLFWYQQALGQGPEFLTYFQNEAQLDKSGLPSDRFFAERPEGSVSTLKIQRTQQEDSAVYLCASSFRDRAAYEQYFGPGTRLTVT.

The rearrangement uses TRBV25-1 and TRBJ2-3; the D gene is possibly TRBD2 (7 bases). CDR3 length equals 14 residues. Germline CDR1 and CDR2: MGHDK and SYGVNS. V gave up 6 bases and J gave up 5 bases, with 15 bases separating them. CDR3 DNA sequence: TGTGCCAGCAGCCCCAAGGGGGAGGGAGATACGCAGTATTTT. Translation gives CASSPKGEGDTQYF.

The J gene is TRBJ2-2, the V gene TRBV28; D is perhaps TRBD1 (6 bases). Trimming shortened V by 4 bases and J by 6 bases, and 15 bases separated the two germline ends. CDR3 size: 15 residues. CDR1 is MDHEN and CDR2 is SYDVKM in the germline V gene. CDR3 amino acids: CASSSQGRTAGELFF. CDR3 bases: TGTGCCAGCAGTTCACAGGGTCGCACGGCCGGGGAGCTGTTTTTT.

The CDR3 region is CASSQDDGPEQFF. The CDR3 DNA is TGTGCCAGCAGCCAAGATGATGGGCCAGAGCAGTTCTTC. V and J are TRBV3-1 (or the pseudogene TRBV3-2) and TRBJ2-1; D unclear. The CDR3 contains 13 residues. The germline gives CDR1 LGHDT, CDR2 YNNKEL (reference sequence). V was trimmed by 0 bases and J by 10 bases, leaving 10 bases between them.

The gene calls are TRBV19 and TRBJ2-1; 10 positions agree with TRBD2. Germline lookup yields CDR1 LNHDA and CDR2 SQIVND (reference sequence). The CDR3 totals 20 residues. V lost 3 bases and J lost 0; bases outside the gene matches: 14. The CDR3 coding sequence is TGTGCCAGTAGTATGACATCTAGCGGGAGAGTACCGAGCTCCTACAATGAGCAGTTCTTC. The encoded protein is CASSMTSSGRVPSSYNEQFF.

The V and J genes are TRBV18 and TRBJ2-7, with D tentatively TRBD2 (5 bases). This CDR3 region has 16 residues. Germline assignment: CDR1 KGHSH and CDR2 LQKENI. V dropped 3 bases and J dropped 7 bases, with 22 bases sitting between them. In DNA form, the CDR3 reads TGTGCCAGCTCACCGCCGAGTACATTGGCCGGCGGGGAGCAGTACTTC. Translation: CASSPPSTLAGGEQYF.

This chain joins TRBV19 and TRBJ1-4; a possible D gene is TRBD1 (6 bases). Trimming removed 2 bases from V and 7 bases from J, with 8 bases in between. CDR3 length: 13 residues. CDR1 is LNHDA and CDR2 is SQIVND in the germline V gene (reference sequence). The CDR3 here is CASSIRGGEKLFF. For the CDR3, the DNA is TGTGCCAGTAGTATAAGGGGGGGTGAAAAACTGTTTTTT.

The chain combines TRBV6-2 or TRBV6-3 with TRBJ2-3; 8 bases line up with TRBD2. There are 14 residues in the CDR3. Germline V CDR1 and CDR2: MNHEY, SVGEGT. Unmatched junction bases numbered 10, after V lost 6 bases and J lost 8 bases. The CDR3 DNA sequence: TGTGCCAGCAGCCAAGCGGGAGCGCTGGGTACGCAGTATTTT. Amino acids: CASSQAGALGTQYF.

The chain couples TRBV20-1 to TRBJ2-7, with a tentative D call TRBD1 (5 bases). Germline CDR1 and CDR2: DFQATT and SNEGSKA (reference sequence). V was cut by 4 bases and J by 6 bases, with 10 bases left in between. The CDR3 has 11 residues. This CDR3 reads CSATRQFEQYF. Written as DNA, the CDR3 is TGCAGTGCTACAAGACAGTTCGAGCAGTACTTC.

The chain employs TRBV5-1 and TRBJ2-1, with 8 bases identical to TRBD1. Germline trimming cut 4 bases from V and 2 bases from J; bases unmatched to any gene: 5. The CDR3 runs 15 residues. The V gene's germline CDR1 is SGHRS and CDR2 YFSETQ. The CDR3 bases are TGCGCCAGCAGCGCTCACAGGGGGGCCTACAATGAGCAGTTCTTC. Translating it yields CASSAHRGAYNEQFF. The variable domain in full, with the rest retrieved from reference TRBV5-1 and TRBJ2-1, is KAGVTQTPRYLIKTRGQQVTLSCSPISGHRSVSWYQQTPGQGLQFLFEYFSETQRNKGNFPGRFSGRQFSNSRSEMNVSTLELGDSALYLCASSAHRGAYNEQFFGPGTRLTVL.

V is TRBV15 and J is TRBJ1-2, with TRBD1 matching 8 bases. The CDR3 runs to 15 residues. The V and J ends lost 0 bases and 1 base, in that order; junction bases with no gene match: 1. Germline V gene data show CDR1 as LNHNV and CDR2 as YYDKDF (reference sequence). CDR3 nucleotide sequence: TGTGCCACCAGCAGAGATACAGGGGGTAACTATGGCTACACCTTC. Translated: CATSRDTGGNYGYTF.

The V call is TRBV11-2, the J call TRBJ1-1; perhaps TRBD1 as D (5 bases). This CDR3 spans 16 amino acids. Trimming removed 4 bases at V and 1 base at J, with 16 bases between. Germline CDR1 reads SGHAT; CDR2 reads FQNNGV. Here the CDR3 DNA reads TGTGCCAGCAGCTCCCAAGGGGCGCCGAGGAACACTGAAGCTTTCTTT. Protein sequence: CASSSQGAPRNTEAFF.

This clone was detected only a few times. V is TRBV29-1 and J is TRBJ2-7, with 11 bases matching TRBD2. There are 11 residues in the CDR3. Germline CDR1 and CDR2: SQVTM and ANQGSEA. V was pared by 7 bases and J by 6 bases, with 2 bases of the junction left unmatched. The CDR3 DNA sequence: TGCAGCGGTACTAGCGGGAGCGAGCAGTACTTC. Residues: CSGTSGSEQYF.